These 12 T cell receptor beta chains originate from one sample sequenced in a study of cytotoxic CD8 clonotypes in ibrutinib-treated CLL. The table came from immunoSEQ multiplex PCR; TCRdb's copy has only in-frame clones and leaves some out. This table holds 330,000 or so clones, 60% to 80% found once. The sequences come from PBMCs, collected after 36 months of ibrutinib treatment. The origin of the receptors is a human donor with chronic lymphocytic leukemia.

The table lists this clone with a few counts. The chain recombines TRBV11-2 with TRBJ1-1; 8 bases fit TRBD1. The V gene end was trimmed by 5 bases and the J gene end by 4 bases; junction bases not matched to a gene: 3. In germline, CDR1 is SGHAT, CDR2 FQNNGV. This CDR3 spans 13 amino acids. The CDR3 spells CASSADRGTEAFF. The CDR3 region has the DNA TGTGCCAGCAGCGCAGACAGGGGCACTGAAGCTTTCTTT.

The chain is built from TRBV5-4 and TRBJ1-1; 9 nucleotides match TRBD1. The CDR3 totals 16 residues. Germline assignment: CDR1 SGHNT and CDR2 YYREEE (reference sequence). Trimming at V came to 1 base and at J to 1 base, leaving 5 bases not matched to a gene. The CDR3 here is CASSLHPGQGNTEAFF. The CDR3 region has the DNA TGTGCCAGCAGCTTGCATCCGGGACAGGGGAACACTGAAGCTTTCTTT.

The rearrangement links TRBV11-2 to TRBJ2-7; D might be TRBD1 (6 bases). Trimming took 1 base from V and 0 from J, leaving 10 bases between them. The CDR3 is 15 amino acids. CDR1 SGHAT and CDR2 FQNNGV come from the germline V gene. The CDR3 coding sequence is TGTGCCAGCAGCTTAGTACTGGGGGCCTCCTACGAGCAGTACTTC. It translates to CASSLVLGASYEQYF.

The V gene is TRBV2, the J gene TRBJ2-1; 9 bases map to TRBD1. This CDR3 spans 16 amino acids. Germline values: CDR1 SNHLY, CDR2 FYNNEI. The ends lost 0 bases at V and 6 bases at J; junction bases unmatched: 6. The CDR3 sequence: CASSEASGTGSNEQFF. CDR3 in DNA: TGTGCCAGCAGTGAAGCCTCCGGGACAGGGAGCAATGAGCAGTTCTTC.

This clone occurred a few times. V and J are TRBV4-1 and TRBJ2-7, with 8 bases matching TRBD2. After removal of 0 bases from V and 2 bases from J, the junction contained 3 bases not matched to a gene. The CDR3 totals 15 residues. The germline gives CDR1 MGHRA, CDR2 YSYEKL. The CDR3 region is CASSQDLAGAYEQYF. In DNA, the CDR3 is TGCGCCAGCAGCCAAGACCTAGCGGGTGCCTACGAGCAGTACTTC.

There are a few counts of this clone. The chain couples TRBV18 to TRBJ1-3, with D hard to call. The CDR3 covers 15 residues. Germline V gene sequence: CDR1 KGHSH, CDR2 LQKENI. Trimming took off 2 bases at V and 1 base at J, with 9 bases between the two ends. This CDR3 is CASSPGPISGNTIYF. CDR3 DNA: TGTGCCAGCTCACCAGGACCCATTTCTGGAAACACCATATATTTT.

This clone was counted between two and nine times. Other DNA sequences in the sample encode the same CDR3. The chain uses TRBV27 and TRBJ2-2; D is undetermined. V lost 2 bases and J 8 bases, leaving 3 bases between the germline ends. This CDR3 region has 11 residues. Germline CDR1 and CDR2: MNHEY and SMNVEV (reference sequence). CDR3 residues: CASSLAGELFF. Here the CDR3 DNA reads TGTGCCAGCAGTTTAGCAGGGGAGCTGTTTTTT.

This chain joins TRBV9 and TRBJ2-1, with D possibly matching TRBD2 (5 bases). With 3 bases removed from V and 7 bases from J, the gap between germline ends came to 14 bases. The CDR3 is 14 amino acids. Per germline, CDR1 SGDLS and CDR2 YYNGEE. The CDR3 loop reads CASSARTEKNEQFF. The CDR3 DNA sequence: TGTGCCAGCAGCGCGCGGACTGAAAAAAATGAGCAGTTCTTC.

V usage is TRBV4-2 and J usage is TRBJ1-5, with D unresolved. Germline V gene sequence: CDR1 LGHNA, CDR2 YNFKEQ. The CDR3 has 17 amino acids. V dropped 0 bases and J dropped 7 bases, with 19 bases sitting between them. The CDR3 DNA reads as TGTGCCAGCAGCCAAGATTTTGACCGGGCCTCGGGGCAGCCCCAGCATTTT. It specifies CASSQDFDRASGQPQHF.

This clone has only one observation. V gene TRBV2 combines with J gene TRBJ2-7, with D possibly matching TRBD1 (5 bases). CDR1 and CDR2 from the germline V gene are SNHLY and FYNNEI. The CDR3 is 15 amino acids. Between the trimmed V and J ends, which lost 3 bases and 0 bases, there was a span of 12 bases. The CDR3 sequence is CASSDIGQGSYEQYF. CDR3 nucleotide sequence: TGTGCCAGCAGTGATATTGGGCAGGGCTCCTACGAGCAGTACTTC.

The chain couples TRBV9 to TRBJ2-5, with TRBD1 matching over 10 bases. V dropped 5 bases and J dropped 3; count of bases not matched to a gene: 16. The CDR3 spans 18 residues. Germline lookup yields CDR1 SGDLS and CDR2 YYNGEE. CDR3 residues: CASSVDPAGQGIEETQYF. CDR3 sequence (DNA): TGTGCCAGCAGTGTCGATCCAGCGGGACAGGGGATAGAAGAGACCCAGTACTTC. The complete variable domain, with remaining parts taken from reference TRBV9 and TRBJ2-5, reads DSGVTQTPKHLITATGQRVTLRCSPRSGDLSVYWYQQSLDQGLQFLIQYYNGEERAKGNILERFSAQQFPDLHSELNLSSLELGDSALYFCASSVDPAGQGIEETQYFGPGTRLLVL.

This clone was detected a few times. The V call is TRBV9, the J call TRBJ2-7; TRBD2 matches at 8 bases. Germline V gene sequence: CDR1 SGDLS, CDR2 YYNGEE. With V trimmed by 1 base and J by 2 bases, 5 bases remained unmatched. The CDR3 is 15 amino acids. In DNA form, the CDR3 reads TGTGCCAGCAGCGTATCGGGAGGGAGGGCCTACGAGCAGTACTTC. The encoded protein is CASSVSGGRAYEQYF.